Listed here are 9 T cell receptor beta chains from one sample, sequenced in a study of control samples from healthy donors and cancer patients. TCRdb keeps only in-frame clones here, not all; method: immunoSEQ multiplex PCR. Of 74,000 or so clones in the sample, about 88% were seen once. Source material: blood. Receptors originate from a man in his fifties or sixties in good health.

This sequence joins TRBV6-6 and TRBJ1-1; D gene ambiguous. The V and J ends lost 2 bases and 0 bases respectively, with 10 bases between them. Germline loops: CDR1 MNHNY, CDR2 SVGAGI (reference sequence). The CDR3 is made up of 15 amino acids. The CDR3 nucleotides read TGTGCCAGCAGTTACCCGGGAATAATGAACACTGAAGCTTTCTTT. Translation: CASSYPGIMNTEAFF.

The chain's CDR3 is CASSQVSGFTGELFF. The CDR3 coding sequence is TGTGCCAGCAGCCAAGTGTCAGGTTTCACCGGGGAGCTGTTTTTT. V gene TRBV4-2 combines with J gene TRBJ2-2; the D is unclear. Deletions cut 1 base from V and 4 bases from J, with 10 bases between. Germline-derived CDR1 and CDR2 are LGHNA and YNFKEQ. The CDR3 is made up of 15 amino acids.

This chain joins TRBV5-4 and TRBJ2-3; 7 nucleotides align to TRBD1. The V and J ends lost 1 base and 5 bases, in that order; junction bases with no gene match: 10. From germline, CDR1 is SGHNT and CDR2 YYREEE (reference sequence). The CDR3 has 16 amino acids. The CDR3 region has the DNA TGTGCCAGCAGCTTGTCGTCGGGACAGTCATTAGATACGCAGTATTTT. Residues: CASSLSSGQSLDTQYF.

The V and J genes are TRBV6-5 and TRBJ2-5, with TRBD2 identical over 14 bases. Germline assignment: CDR1 MNHEY and CDR2 SVGAGI. CDR3 size: 15 residues. V lost 6 bases, J lost 7 bases, and 7 bases stayed unmatched. CDR3 protein: CASRLTSGGAGTQYF. CDR3 bases: TGTGCCAGCAGGCTGACTAGCGGGGGGGCTGGGACCCAGTACTTC.

This chain joins TRBV27 and TRBJ2-2, with D possibly being TRBD1 or TRBD2 (6 bases each). Per the germline V gene, CDR1 is MNHEY and CDR2 is SMNVEV (reference sequence). The V end was cut by 2 bases, the J end by 6 bases, with 13 bases between. CDR3 length equals 15 residues. The chain's CDR3 is CASSLNGGRPGELFF. CDR3 DNA sequence: TGTGCCAGCAGTTTAAATGGGGGGCGGCCCGGGGAGCTGTTTTTT.

The chain uses TRBV6-5 and TRBJ1-2, with D hard to call. Per the germline V gene, CDR1 is MNHEY and CDR2 is SVGAGI. The CDR3 spans 11 residues. V was clipped by 3 bases and J by 9 bases, with 8 bases between them. This CDR3 is CASSYMPCYTF. The DNA for the CDR3 is TGTGCCAGCAGTTATATGCCTTGCTACACCTTC.

J is TRBJ2-7 and V is TRBV6-5; D may match TRBD1 or TRBD2 (6 bases each). There are 13 residues in the CDR3. The V end lost 10 bases, the J end lost 1 base, and 14 bases lay between the germline ends. Germline V gives CDR1 MNHEY, CDR2 SVGAGI. The CDR3 protein is CATQRGASYEQYF. CDR3 sequence (DNA): TGTGCCACTCAAAGGGGGGCGTCCTACGAGCAGTACTTC.

J is TRBJ2-7 and V is TRBV5-1; TRBD2 agrees at 10 bases. Germline CDR1 reads SGHRS; CDR2 reads YFSETQ. The CDR3 loop spans 16 amino acids. After removal of 5 bases from V and 5 bases from J, the junction contained 13 bases not matched to a gene. The CDR3 loop reads CASRGDVSGGAHEQYF. The CDR3 DNA reads as TGCGCCAGCAGGGGAGATGTAAGCGGGGGGGCCCACGAGCAGTACTTC.

This chain joins TRBV3-1 (or the pseudogene TRBV3-2) and TRBJ2-1; 12 positions agree with TRBD1. CDR3 length equals 15 residues. Losses at the gene ends were 5 bases for V and 7 bases for J; bases not matched to a gene: 6. In germline, CDR1 is LGHDT, CDR2 YNNKEL (reference sequence). The DNA of the CDR3 is TGTGCCAGCAGCAGGGGACAGGGGGCTATAAATGAGCAGTTCTTC. As protein: CASSRGQGAINEQFF.